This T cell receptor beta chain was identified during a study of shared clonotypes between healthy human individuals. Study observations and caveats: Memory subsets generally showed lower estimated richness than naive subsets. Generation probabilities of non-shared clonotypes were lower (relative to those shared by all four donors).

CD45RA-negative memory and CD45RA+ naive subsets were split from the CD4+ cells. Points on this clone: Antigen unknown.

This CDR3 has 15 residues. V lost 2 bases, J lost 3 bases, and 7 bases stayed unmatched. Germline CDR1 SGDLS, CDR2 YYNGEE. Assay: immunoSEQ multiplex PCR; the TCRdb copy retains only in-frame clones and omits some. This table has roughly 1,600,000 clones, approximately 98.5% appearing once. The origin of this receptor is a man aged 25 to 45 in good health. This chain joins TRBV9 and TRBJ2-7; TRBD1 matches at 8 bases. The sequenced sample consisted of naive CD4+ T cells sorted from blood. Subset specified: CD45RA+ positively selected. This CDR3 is CASSVGQGADYEQYF. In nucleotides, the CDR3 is TGTGCCAGCAGCGTGGGGCAGGGGGCAGACTACGAGCAGTACTTC.